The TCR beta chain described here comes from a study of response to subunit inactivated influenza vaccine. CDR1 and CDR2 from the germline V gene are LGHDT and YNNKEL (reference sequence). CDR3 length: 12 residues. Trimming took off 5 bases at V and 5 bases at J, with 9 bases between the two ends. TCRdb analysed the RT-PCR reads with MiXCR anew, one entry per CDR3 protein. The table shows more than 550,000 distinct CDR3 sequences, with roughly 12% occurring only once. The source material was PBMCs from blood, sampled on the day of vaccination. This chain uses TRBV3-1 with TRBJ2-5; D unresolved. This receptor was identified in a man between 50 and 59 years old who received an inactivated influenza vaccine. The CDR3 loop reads CASSSFGETQYF. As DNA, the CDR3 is TGTGCCAGCAGCTCTTTTGGGGAGACCCAGTACTTC.